This T cell receptor beta chain was identified in a study of blood T cell repertoires in COVID-19. Study-level information: The study drew acute and convalescent COVID-19 samples from the United States, Italy and Spain. PBMCs, B-cell-depleted T cells, or T cells provided the cDNA or gDNA that made up the material.

In the authors' methods: Amplified reference gene primers provided the basis for estimating nucleated cell counts. Data came from immunoSEQ multiplex PCR; TCRdb stores just in-frame clones and leaves some out. That table supplies the V and J calls and clone size; D and trimming were determined from the DNA. The table lists roughly 100,000 clones, around 79% of them singletons, with less than 25% in the top ten. This CDR3 has 14 amino acids. V lost 0 bases to trimming and J lost 3 bases, with 6 bases between them. CDR1 is SGHRS and CDR2 is YFSETQ in the germline V gene. This chain links TRBV5-1 with TRBJ2-2; D is undetermined. Sequencing was done on a sample of peripheral blood. The TCR comes from a man aged 65-85 years with active or convalescent COVID-19. This CDR3 reads CASSLDSYTGELFF. As DNA, the CDR3 is TGCGCCAGCAGCTTGGACTCTTACACCGGGGAGCTGTTTTTT.